This TCR beta chain was recorded in a study of blood T cell repertoires in COVID-19. Repertoires were generated with immunoSEQ multiplex PCR, while TCRdb's copy carries only in-frame clones and drops some. The sample lists 34,000 or so clones; around 80% were seen once. This clone was picked up one time. The ends were cut back, 1 base at V and 1 base at J, with 3 bases in the middle. This CDR3 is built from 14 residues. Germline-derived CDR1 and CDR2 are SGDLS and YYNGEE. Material for sequencing was peripheral blood. The chain is built from TRBV9 and TRBJ2-6, with D hard to call. This sequence originates from a man aged 80 or over with acute or convalescent COVID-19. The DNA for the CDR3 is TGTGCCAGCAGCGTAACATCTGGGGCCAACGTCCTGACTTTC. Translation gives CASSVTSGANVLTF.